The clone carrying this T cell receptor (beta chain) was observed a handful of times. The antigen is undetermined. This PCR relied on a set of 60 Vbeta primers and 13 Jbeta primers. The protocol was immunoSEQ multiplex PCR, while the TCRdb copy is restricted to in-frame clones and leaves out a portion. The table lists some 100,000 clones, 79% of them singletons. This entry belongs to a study of cytomegalovirus exposure and HLA in healthy donors. Study-wide context: Within an early data release were tens of millions of unique TCRs drawn from HLA-typed donors. Findings of the study overall: A later analysis revealed that TCR association rates differed between HLA loci, peaking at DRB1 and bottoming out at HLA-C. The sole available immune exposure information was CMV serostatus.

This CDR3 has 14 amino acids. Germline V CDR1 and CDR2: KGHSH, LQKENI. Trimming removed 3 bases from V and 2 bases from J; junction bases left unmatched: 1. This chain joins TRBV18 and TRBJ1-5; 7 bases map to TRBD1. This receptor was taken from a male donor in good health and CMV-seropositive. The sequenced sample consisted of PBMCs. CDR3: CASSPGQGNQPQHF. DNA of the CDR3: TGTGCCAGCTCACCTGGACAGGGCAATCAGCCCCAGCATTTT.